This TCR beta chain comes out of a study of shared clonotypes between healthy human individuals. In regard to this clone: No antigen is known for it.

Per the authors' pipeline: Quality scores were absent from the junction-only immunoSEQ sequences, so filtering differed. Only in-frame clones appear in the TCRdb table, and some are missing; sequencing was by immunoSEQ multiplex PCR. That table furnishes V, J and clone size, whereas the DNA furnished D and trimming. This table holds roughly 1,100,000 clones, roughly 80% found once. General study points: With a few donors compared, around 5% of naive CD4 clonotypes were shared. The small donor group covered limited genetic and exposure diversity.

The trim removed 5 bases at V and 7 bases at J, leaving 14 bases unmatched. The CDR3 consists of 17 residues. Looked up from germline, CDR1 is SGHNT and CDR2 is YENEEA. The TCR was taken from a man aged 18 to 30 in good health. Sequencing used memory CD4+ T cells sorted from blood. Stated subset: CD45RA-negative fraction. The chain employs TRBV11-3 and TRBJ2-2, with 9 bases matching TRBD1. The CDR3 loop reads CASSHPSGQGTVGELFF. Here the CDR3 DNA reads TGTGCCAGCAGCCATCCTTCGGGACAGGGAACCGTCGGGGAGCTGTTTTTT.